This entry concerns a single T cell receptor beta chain. There are 19 residues in the CDR3. In germline, CDR1 is SGHRS, CDR2 YFSETQ. The V segment lost 2 bases and the J segment 0 bases; nucleotides outside the gene matches: 7. The data are from a study of blood T cell repertoires in COVID-19. Study-wide context: Whether acute or convalescent, the COVID-19 samples came from the United States, Italy and Spain. Sources were T cells, B-cell-depleted T cells, or PBMCs; the material itself was cDNA or gDNA.

Authors' methods: Estimation of nucleated cell counts was performed using reference gene primer amplification. Clones were sequenced by immunoSEQ multiplex PCR, and TCRdb holds only the in-frame ones, with some missing. The D gene and trimming were derived from the DNA, and the V and J assignments and clone size from that table. The table lists around 200,000 clones, around 86% of them singletons, with 3.5% to 4.5% in the top ten. This clonotype was sampled from a man aged 50-60 years with acute or convalescent COVID-19. The rearrangement joins TRBV5-1 to TRBJ2-6, with 11 nucleotides matching TRBD2. Sequencing was done on a sample of peripheral blood. The CDR3 reads CASSFTSGGLTSGANVLTF. In nucleotides, the CDR3 is TGCGCCAGCAGCTTTACTAGCGGGGGTCTCACCTCTGGGGCCAACGTCCTGACTTTC.